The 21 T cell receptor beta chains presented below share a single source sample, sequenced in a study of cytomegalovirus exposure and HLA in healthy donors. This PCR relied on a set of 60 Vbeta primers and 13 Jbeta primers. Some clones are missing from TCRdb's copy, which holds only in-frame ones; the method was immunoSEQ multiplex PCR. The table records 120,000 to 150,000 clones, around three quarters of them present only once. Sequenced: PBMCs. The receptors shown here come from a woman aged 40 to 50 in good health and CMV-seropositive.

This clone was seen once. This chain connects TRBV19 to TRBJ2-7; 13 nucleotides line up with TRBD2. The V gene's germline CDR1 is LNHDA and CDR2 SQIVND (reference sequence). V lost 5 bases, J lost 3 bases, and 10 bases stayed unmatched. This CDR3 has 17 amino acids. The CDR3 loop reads CASSPGLAGVSSYEQYF. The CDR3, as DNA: TGTGCCAGTAGTCCCGGACTAGCGGGGGTCTCGAGCTACGAGCAGTACTTC.

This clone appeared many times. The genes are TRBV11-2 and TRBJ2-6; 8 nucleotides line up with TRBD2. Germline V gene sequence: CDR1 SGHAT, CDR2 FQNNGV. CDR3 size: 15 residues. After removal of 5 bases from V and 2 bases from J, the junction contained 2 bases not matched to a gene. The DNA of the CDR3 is TGTGCCAGCAGCCTCGGGAGGGCTGGGGCCAACGTCCTGACTTTC. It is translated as CASSLGRAGANVLTF.

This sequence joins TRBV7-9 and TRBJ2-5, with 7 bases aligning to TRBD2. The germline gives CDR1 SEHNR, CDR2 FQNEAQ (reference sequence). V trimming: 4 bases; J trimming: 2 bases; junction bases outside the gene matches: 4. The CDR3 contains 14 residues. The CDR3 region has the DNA TGTGCCAGCAGCTACGGGGAGGGACAAGAGACCCAGTACTTC. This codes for CASSYGEGQETQYF.

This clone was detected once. The CDR3 here is CASRRSGDSSYEQYF. CDR3 nucleotide sequence: TGTGCCAGCAGACGAAGCGGAGATTCCTCCTACGAGCAGTACTTC. The V and J genes are TRBV4-2 and TRBJ2-7; D may be TRBD2 (5 bases). The CDR3 contains 15 residues. V lost 6 bases and J lost 0, with 15 bases in between. The germline V gene encodes CDR1 LGHNA and CDR2 YNFKEQ.

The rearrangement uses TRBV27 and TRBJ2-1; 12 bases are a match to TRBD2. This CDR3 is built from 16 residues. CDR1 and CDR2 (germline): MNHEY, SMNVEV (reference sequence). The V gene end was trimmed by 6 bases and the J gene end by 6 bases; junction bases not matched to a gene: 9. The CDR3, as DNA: TGTGCCAGCAGGGGACTAGCGGGCCTACCGGGCAATGAGCAGTTCTTC. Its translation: CASRGLAGLPGNEQFF.

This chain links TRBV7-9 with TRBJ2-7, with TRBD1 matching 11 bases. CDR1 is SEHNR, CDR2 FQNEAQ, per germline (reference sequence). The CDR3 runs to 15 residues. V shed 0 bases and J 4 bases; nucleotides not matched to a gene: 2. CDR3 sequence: CASSLAGDRGYEQYF. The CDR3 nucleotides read TGTGCCAGCAGCTTAGCGGGGGACAGGGGGTACGAGCAGTACTTC.

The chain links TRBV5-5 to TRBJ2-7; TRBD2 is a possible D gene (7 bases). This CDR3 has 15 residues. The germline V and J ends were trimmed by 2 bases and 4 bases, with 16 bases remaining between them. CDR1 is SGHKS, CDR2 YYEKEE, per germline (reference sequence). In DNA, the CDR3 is TGTGCCAGCAGCTTTGGGGCGGGGGCCTCTTACGAGCAGTACTTC. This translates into CASSFGAGASYEQYF.

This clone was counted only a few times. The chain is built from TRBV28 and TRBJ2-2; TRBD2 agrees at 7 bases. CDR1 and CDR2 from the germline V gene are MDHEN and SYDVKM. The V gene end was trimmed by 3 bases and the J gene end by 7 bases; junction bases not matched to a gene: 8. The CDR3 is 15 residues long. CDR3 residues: CASSLGTTTVGELFF. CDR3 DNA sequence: TGTGCCAGCAGTTTGGGGACTACCACGGTCGGGGAGCTGTTTTTT.

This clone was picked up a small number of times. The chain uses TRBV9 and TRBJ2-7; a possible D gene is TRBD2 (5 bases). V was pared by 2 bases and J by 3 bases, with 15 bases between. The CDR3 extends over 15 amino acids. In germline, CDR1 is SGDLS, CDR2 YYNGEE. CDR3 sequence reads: CASSVEGGRYYEQYF. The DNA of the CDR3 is TGTGCCAGCAGCGTCGAGGGCGGCCGGTACTACGAGCAGTACTTC.

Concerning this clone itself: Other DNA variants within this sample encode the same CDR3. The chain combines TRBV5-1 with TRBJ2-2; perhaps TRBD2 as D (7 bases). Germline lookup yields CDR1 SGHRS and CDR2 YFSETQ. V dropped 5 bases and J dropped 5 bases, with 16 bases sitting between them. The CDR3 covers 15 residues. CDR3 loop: CASRAGAPSTGELFF. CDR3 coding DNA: TGCGCCAGCAGGGCGGGGGCGCCAAGTACCGGGGAGCTGTTTTTT.

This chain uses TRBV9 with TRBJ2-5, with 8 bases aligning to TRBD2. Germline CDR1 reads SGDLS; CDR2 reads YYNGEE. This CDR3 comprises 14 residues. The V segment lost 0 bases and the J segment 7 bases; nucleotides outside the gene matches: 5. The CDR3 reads CASSVVARGGTQYF. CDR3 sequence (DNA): TGTGCCAGCAGCGTAGTGGCCCGGGGGGGGACCCAGTACTTC.

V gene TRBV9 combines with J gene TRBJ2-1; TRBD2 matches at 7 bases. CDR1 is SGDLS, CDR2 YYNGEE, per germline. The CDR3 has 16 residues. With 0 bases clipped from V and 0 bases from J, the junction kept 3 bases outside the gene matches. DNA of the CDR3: TGTGCCAGCAGCGTAGATCCTAGCGGCTCCTACAATGAGCAGTTCTTC. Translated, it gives CASSVDPSGSYNEQFF.

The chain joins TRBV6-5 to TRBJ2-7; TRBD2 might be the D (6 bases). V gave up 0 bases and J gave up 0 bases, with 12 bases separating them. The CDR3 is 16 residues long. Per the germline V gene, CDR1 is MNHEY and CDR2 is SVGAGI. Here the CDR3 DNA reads TGTGCCAGCAGTTACTCGATGGGGGGAAACTCCTACGAGCAGTACTTC. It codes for CASSYSMGGNSYEQYF.

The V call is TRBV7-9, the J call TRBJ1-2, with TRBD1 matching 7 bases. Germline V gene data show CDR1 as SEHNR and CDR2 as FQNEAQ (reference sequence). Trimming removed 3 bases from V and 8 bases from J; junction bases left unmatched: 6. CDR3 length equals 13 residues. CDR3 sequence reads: CASSFTQGRGYTF. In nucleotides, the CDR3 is TGTGCCAGCAGCTTCACACAGGGGCGCGGCTACACCTTC.

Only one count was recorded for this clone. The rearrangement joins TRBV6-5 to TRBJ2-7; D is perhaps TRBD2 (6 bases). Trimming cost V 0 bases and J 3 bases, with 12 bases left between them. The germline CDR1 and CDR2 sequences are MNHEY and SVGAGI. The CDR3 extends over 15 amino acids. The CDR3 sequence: CASSYSAGTIYEQYF. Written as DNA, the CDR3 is TGTGCCAGCAGTTACTCAGCGGGCACCATCTACGAGCAGTACTTC.

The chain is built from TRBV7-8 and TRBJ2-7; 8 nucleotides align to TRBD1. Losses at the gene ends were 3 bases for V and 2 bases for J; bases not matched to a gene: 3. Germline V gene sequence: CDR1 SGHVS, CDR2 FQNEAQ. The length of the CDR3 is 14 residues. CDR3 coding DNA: TGTGCCAGCAGCTTGGGACAGGTCGCCTACGAGCAGTACTTC. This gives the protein CASSLGQVAYEQYF. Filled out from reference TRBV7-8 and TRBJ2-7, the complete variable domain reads GAGVSQSPRYKVAKRGQDVALRCDPISGHVSLFWYQQALGQGPEFLTYFQNEAQLDKSGLPSDRFFAERPEGSVSTLKIQRTQQEDSAVYLCASSLGQVAYEQYFGPGTRLTVT.

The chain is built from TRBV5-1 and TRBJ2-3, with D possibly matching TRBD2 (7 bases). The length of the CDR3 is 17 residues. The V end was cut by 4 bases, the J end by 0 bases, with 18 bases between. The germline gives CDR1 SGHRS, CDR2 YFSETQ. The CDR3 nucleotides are TGCGCCAGCAGCGTGGGGGGGGGCTATCCTAGCACAGATACGCAGTATTTT. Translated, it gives CASSVGGGYPSTDTQYF.

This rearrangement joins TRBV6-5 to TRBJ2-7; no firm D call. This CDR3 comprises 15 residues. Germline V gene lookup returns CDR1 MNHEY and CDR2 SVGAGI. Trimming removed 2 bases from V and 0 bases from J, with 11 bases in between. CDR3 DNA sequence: TGTGCCAGCAGTTACACCCTCTCGAGCTCCTACGAGCAGTACTTC. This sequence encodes CASSYTLSSSYEQYF.

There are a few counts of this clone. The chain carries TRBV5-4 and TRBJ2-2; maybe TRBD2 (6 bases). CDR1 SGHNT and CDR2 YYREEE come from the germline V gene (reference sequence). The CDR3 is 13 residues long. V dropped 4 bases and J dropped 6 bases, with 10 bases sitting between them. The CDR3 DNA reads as TGTGCCAGCAGCCCGGAGGGGCCCGGGGAGCTGTTTTTT. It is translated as CASSPEGPGELFF. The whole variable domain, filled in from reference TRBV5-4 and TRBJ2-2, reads ETGVTQSPTHLIKTRGQQVTLRCSSQSGHNTVSWYQQALGQGPQFIFQYYREEENGRGNFPPRFSGLQFPNYSSELNVNALELDDSALYLCASSPEGPGELFFGEGSRLTVL.

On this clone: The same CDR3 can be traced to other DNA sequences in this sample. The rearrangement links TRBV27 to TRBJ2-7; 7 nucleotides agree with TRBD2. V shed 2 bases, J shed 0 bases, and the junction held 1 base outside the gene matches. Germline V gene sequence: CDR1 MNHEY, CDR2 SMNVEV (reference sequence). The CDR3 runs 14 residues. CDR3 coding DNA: TGTGCCAGCAGTTTAGGCGGGAGCTCCTACGAGCAGTACTTC. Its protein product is CASSLGGSSYEQYF.

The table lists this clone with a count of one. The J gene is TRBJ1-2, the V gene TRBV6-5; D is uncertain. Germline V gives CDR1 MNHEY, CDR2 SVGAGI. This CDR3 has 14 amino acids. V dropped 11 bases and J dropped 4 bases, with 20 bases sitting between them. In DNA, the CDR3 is TGTGCCTCCTTTGCCCCCGGGGTGTTCTATGGCTACACCTTC. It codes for CASFAPGVFYGYTF.